The entry below gives a single TCR beta chain sequence along with its context. Its antigen is still unknown. Clones were sequenced by immunoSEQ multiplex PCR, and TCRdb holds only the in-frame ones, with some missing. The profile shows about 220,000 clones, roughly 89% of them singletons. The source of the sample is a study of cytomegalovirus exposure and HLA in healthy donors. Study-wide results and limits: A later analysis found first-cohort TCR clusters tended to co-occur in the 90 to 150 validation repertoires.

CDR3 length equals 14 residues. Germline CDR1 and CDR2: SGHDT and YYEEEE. Trimming removed 1 base from V and 8 bases from J, with 15 bases in between. The TCR was taken from a man aged 18 to 35 in good health and CMV-seronegative. V gene TRBV5-6 combines with J gene TRBJ1-1, with D possibly being TRBD1 (5 bases). The sequencing input was PBMCs. The CDR3 sequence is CASSLLNRMAEAFF. CDR3 nucleotide sequence: TGTGCCAGCAGCTTGCTCAACAGGATGGCCGAAGCTTTCTTT.